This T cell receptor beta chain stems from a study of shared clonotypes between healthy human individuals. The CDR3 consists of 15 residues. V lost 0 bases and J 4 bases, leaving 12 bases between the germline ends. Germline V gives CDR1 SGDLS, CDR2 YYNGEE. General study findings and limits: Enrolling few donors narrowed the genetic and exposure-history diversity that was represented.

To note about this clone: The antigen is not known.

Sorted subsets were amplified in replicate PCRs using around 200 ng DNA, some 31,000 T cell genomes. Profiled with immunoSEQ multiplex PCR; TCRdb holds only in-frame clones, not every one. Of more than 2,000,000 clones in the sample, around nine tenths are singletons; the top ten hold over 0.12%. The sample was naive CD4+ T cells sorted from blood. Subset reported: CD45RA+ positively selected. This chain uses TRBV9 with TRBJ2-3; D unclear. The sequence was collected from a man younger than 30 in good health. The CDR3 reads CASSVEPQWADTQYF. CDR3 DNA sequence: TGTGCCAGCAGCGTAGAACCGCAATGGGCAGATACGCAGTATTTT.